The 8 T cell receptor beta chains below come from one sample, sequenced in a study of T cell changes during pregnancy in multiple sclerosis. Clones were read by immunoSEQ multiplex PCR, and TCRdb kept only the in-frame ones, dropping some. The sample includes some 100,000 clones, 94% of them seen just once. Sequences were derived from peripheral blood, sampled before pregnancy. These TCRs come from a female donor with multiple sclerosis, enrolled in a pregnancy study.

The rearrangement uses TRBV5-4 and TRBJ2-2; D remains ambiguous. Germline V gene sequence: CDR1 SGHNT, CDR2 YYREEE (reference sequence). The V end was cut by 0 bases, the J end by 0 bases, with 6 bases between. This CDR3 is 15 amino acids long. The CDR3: CASSLEQSNTGELFF. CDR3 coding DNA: TGTGCCAGCAGCTTGGAACAGTCGAACACCGGGGAGCTGTTTTTT.

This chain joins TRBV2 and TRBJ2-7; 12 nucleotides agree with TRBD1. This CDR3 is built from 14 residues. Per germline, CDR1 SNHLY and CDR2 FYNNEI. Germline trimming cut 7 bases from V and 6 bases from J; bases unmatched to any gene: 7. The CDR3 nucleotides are TGTGCCAGCAAAAGGGGACAGGGGGCGGGCGAGCAGTACTTC. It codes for CASKRGQGAGEQYF.

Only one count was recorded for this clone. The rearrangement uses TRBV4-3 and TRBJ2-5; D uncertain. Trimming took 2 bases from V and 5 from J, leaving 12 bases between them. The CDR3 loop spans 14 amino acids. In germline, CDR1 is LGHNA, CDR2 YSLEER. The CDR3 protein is CASSQLVGLETQYF. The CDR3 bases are TGCGCCAGCAGCCAACTGGTGGGCCTGGAGACCCAGTACTTC.

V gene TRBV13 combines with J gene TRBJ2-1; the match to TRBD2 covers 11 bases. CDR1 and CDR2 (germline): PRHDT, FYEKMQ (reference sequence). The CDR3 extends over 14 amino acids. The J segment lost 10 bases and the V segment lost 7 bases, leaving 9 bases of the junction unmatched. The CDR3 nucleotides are TGTGCCAGCACCAAACTAGCGGGAGAAGGGGAGCAGTTCTTC. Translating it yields CASTKLAGEGEQFF.

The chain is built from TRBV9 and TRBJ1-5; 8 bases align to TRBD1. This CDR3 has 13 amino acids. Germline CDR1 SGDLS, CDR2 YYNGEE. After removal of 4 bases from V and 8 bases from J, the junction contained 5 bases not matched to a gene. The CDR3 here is CASSPQGAKPQHF. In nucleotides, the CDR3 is TGTGCCAGCAGCCCCCAGGGGGCAAAGCCCCAGCATTTT.

The CDR3 sequence is CAISESFLSYEQYF. The CDR3 bases are TGTGCCATCAGTGAGTCGTTCCTGTCCTACGAGCAGTACTTC. The chain uses TRBV10-3 and TRBJ2-7, with D uncertain. The germline V gene has CDR1 ENHRY and CDR2 SYGVKD. The germline V and J ends were trimmed by 0 bases and 1 base, with 7 bases remaining between them. This CDR3 comprises 14 residues.

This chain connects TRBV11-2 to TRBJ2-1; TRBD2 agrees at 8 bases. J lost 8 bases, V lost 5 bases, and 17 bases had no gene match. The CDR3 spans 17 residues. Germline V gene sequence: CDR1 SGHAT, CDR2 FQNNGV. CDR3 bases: TGTGCCAGCAGCCAACTAGCGGAGTCTACCTTGAGGTATGAGCAGTTCTTC. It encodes CASSQLAESTLRYEQFF.

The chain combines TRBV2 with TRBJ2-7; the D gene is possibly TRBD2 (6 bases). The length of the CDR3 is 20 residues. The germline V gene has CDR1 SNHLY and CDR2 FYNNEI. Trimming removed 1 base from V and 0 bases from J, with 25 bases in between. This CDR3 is CASSEVGRLETAFSSYEQYF. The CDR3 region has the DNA TGTGCCAGCAGTGAAGTGGGACGACTAGAGACCGCTTTCTCCTCCTACGAGCAGTACTTC.